This is a list of T cell receptor beta chains from one sample in a study of regulatory T cells in long-lasting Graves disease. TCRdb redid the calling of the multiplex PCR reads with MiXCR, one entry per CDR3 protein. The sample contains 650,000 to 700,000 distinct CDR3 sequences, 30% of which appear only once. The sequenced sample was peripheral blood mononuclear cells (PBMCs), obtained when the disease was refractory, from a patient treated with antithyroid drugs. These TCRs come from a female donor with Graves disease. CDR3s include the opening cysteine and the closing phenylalanine or tryptophan. The D gene is left open where the match is weak. Only part of the rows carry a size: once, few, many, or a class if the clone is expanded.

NA | TRBJ1-3 | TRBV7-6 | NA | TGTGCCAGCAGCTTCGACAGTTCTGGAAACACCATATATTTT | CASSFDSSGNTIYF
few | TRBJ2-7 | TRBV3-1 | NA | TGTGCCAGCAGCCCGCGAGGTCAGGGGTGGTACGAGCAGTACTTC | CASSPRGQGWYEQYF
NA | TRBJ2-7 | TRBV27 | TRBD2 | TGTGCCAGCAGTTTAAGACTAGCGGGGAACTACGAGCAGTACTTC | CASSLRLAGNYEQYF
once | TRBJ1-3 | TRBV18 | TRBD1 | TGTGCCAGCTCCCCGGACAGGAACTCTGGAAACACCATATATTTT | CASSPDRNSGNTIYF
NA | TRBJ1-2 | TRBV7-9 | TRBD1 | TGTGCCAGCAGCTTAGGAGGGGGCGCAACGAGCTATGGCTACACCTTC | CASSLGGGATSYGYTF
few | TRBJ1-6 | TRBV7-6 | TRBD1 | TGTGCCAGCAGCCCGGGACAGTCGGTCAATTCACCCCTCCACTTT | CASSPGQSVNSPLHF
many | TRBJ1-1 | TRBV28 | NA | TGTGCCAGCAGAACAACAGGGCTCGGCACTGAAGCTTTCTTT | CASRTTGLGTEAFF
NA | TRBJ1-5 | TRBV7-3 | NA | TGTGCCAGCAGCTCTTCCCGGGCCCCCAATCAGCCCCAGCATTTT | CASSSSRAPNQPQHF
many | TRBJ2-7 | TRBV12-3/TRBV12-4 | TRBD1 | TGTGCCAGCAGTCCTGAGGACAGGGTTGTTTACGAGCAGTACTTC | CASSPEDRVVYEQYF
NA | TRBJ2-7 | TRBV7-2 | TRBD2 | TGTGCCAGCAGCCTTAGCGGGAGCCTCCGCTACGAGCAGTACTTC | CASSLSGSLRYEQYF
NA | TRBJ2-7 | TRBV9 | NA | TGTGCCAGCACCACGACCCCGGGGAGCTACGAGCAGTACTTC | CASTTTPGSYEQYF
NA | TRBJ2-7 | TRBV12-3/TRBV12-4 | NA | TGTGCCAGCAGTTTGGAATTAGGTGGCGGCCGAGCCTACGAGCAGTACTTC | CASSLELGGGRAYEQYF
few | TRBJ1-1 | TRBV11-2 | NA | TGTGCCAGCAGCCCATTCGAAGGGAGGAACACTGAAGCTTTCTTT | CASSPFEGRNTEAFF
few | TRBJ2-1 | TRBV11-1 | TRBD2 | TGTGCCAGCAGCTTCTCCGGGAGGATCTCCTACAATGAGCAGTTCTTC | CASSFSGRISYNEQFF
few | TRBJ1-4 | TRBV10-3 | TRBD1 | TGTGCCACCTGCTTGGGGACAGATGAAAAACTGTTTTTT | CATCLGTDEKLFF
many | TRBJ1-1 | TRBV18 | TRBD1 | TGTGCCAGCTCACCAAGACAGGGCACTGAAGCTTTCTTT | CASSPRQGTEAFF
few | TRBJ2-2 | TRBV11-3 | NA | TGTGCCAGCAGCGACAGACAGAACACCGGGGAGCTGTTTTTT | CASSDRQNTGELFF
once | TRBJ1-5 | TRBV7-9 | NA | TGTGCCAGCAGCTTTGCAGGGCTTCAGCCCCAGCATTTT | CASSFAGLQPQHF
few | TRBJ1-1 | TRBV7-3 | NA | TGTGCCAGCAGTTCACACCACTACACTGAAGCTTTCTTT | CASSSHHYTEAFF
many | TRBJ1-5 | TRBV28 | TRBD1 | TGTGCCAGCAGTCCTGACAGGGGTCATCCTAGCAATCAGCCCCAGCATTTT | CASSPDRGHPSNQPQHF
NA | TRBJ1-1 | TRBV7-9 | NA | TGTGCCAGCAGCTTCGGGGGGGGAGAAGCTTTCTTT | CASSFGGGEAFF
many | TRBJ2-2 | TRBV6-1 | TRBD2 | TGTGCCAGCCTTCAACCACTAGCGGGAGGGCCAGGCGGCACCGGGGAGCTGTTTTTT | CASLQPLAGGPGGTGELFF
NA | TRBJ1-5 | TRBV6-1 | NA | TGTGCCGGATCGGGGGGCGGTAATCAGCCCCAGCATTTT | CAGSGGGNQPQHF
NA | TRBJ1-5 | TRBV4-3 | NA | TGCGCCAGCAGCCAAGATTTAGCGCCCCTCAATCAGCCCCAGCATTTT | CASSQDLAPLNQPQHF
NA | TRBJ1-1 | TRBV29-1 | NA | TGCAGCGTTGTTCCGCAAGTCGGAGAAGTAGGCTTT | CSVVPQVGEVGF
NA | TRBJ1-5 | TRBV6-1 | NA | TGTGCCAGCAGGTGGTCGGGGGAAAGCAATCAGCCCCAGCATTTT | CASRWSGESNQPQHF
NA | TRBJ2-7 | TRBV10-3 | NA | TGTGCCATCAGTGAGGGGGCTAGCTCCTTCTACGAGCAGTACTTC | CAISEGASSFYEQYF
NA | TRBJ2-7 | TRBV12-3/TRBV12-4 | NA | TGTGCCAGCATGAAGGGGGGGGGTCTAGTGCAGTACTTC | CASMKGGGLVQYF